The clone carrying this T cell receptor (beta chain) is a singleton in its sample. This may arise from a read error, as a much more abundant clone is one base away. The CDR3 end shows no conserved phenylalanine or tryptophan, and so a read error is likely. The sample comes from a study of molecular identifiers for immune sequencing clone quantification. V shed 0 bases and J shed 2 bases, with 9 bases lying between them. Germline V gene data show CDR1 as KGHDR and CDR2 as SFDVKD. The CDR3 has 16 amino acids. Using its own MiXCR run on the PCR reads, TCRdb lists one record per CDR3 protein. The sample gives about 640,000 distinct CDR3 sequences, just under 20% of which show up once; under 0.95% is in the top ten.

This TCR came from a human donor in good health. Some libraries in this study had Jurkat cell RNA spiked in. The chain is built from TRBV24-1 and TRBJ2-2; possibly TRBD2 for D (6 bases). The specimen was naive CD8+ T cells from blood, with Jurkat cell RNA spiked in. Documented subset: FACS-sorted CD8+CD4-CCR7+CD45RA+ naive T cells. The CDR3 DNA sequence: TGTGCCACCAGTGATTTGCCAGGGACTAACACCGGGGAGCTGTTTTCT. Protein product: CATSDLPGTNTGELFS.